This TCR beta chain is drawn from a study of T cell responses to AZD1222 COVID-19 vaccine. Study findings and constraints: Vaccine-associated CD4 TCRs spanned spike, dominant at 160-218 and 743-854.

On this clone itself: Its matching antigen is unknown.

V lost 3 bases and J 2 bases, leaving 8 bases between the germline ends. Germline CDR1 SGHAT, CDR2 FQNNGV. The CDR3 is made up of 14 amino acids. The method was immunoSEQ multiplex PCR; TCRdb's version includes in-frame clones alone and lacks a portion of them. The repertoire holds 150,000 to 200,000 clones, with more than 85% as singletons. The TCR was taken from an adult in good health. Sequencing used peripheral blood, obtained on day 0 of AZD1222 vaccination. The chain is built from TRBV11-2 and TRBJ2-1; D not certain. The CDR3 region is CASSLAAAYNEQFF. In DNA, the CDR3 is TGTGCCAGCAGCTTGGCAGCCGCCTACAATGAGCAGTTCTTC.